Below, one T cell receptor (beta chain) is given with its context. These data belong to a study of Ad26.COV2.S vaccination and SARS-CoV-2 variants. Noted treatment: about 20 received Ad26.COV2.S at low or high dose, single or two shots; 5 received placebo; per-sample allocation not given. Day 63 after the first injection of vaccine or placebo was the sampling time. The table came from immunoSEQ multiplex PCR; TCRdb's copy has only in-frame clones and leaves some out. Here the sample spans 330,000 or so clones, roughly nine tenths being singletons. The CDR3 has 15 residues. Germline-derived CDR1 and CDR2 are SGHTA and FQGNSA. Losses at the gene ends were 3 bases for V and 9 bases for J; bases not matched to a gene: 13.

The source was peripheral blood, collected in a trial of Ad26.COV2.S vaccine versus placebo. This clonotype was obtained from a person between 18 and 65 years old who received the Ad26.COV2.S COVID-19 vaccine or a placebo. The chain uses TRBV7-2 and TRBJ2-5; 7 nucleotides match TRBD2. The CDR3 DNA follows: TGTGCCAGCAGCTTGGGACTAACGACCGAGTTGGCCCAGTACTTC. This encodes CASSLGLTTELAQYF.